The next 29 T cell receptor beta chains were all read from a single sample in a study of blood T cell repertoires in COVID-19 (dated by TCRdb to 2020 to 2022). The library was produced with the immunoSEQ multiplex PCR assay. TCRdb took this table from immuneACCESS and kept in-frame rearrangements with V and J called. Such tables lack part of the clones; where checked against another copy, unresolved V genes explain under half of the gap, and the rest is unexplained. In all, the sample holds around 150,000 clones, and about 85% of those were seen once. About 3% of the sample is in the top ten clones. The specimen sequenced was peripheral blood. The source of these receptors is a human donor with acute or convalescent COVID-19. The donor label of this sample is uncertain.

This clone showed up just a few times. The chain recombines TRBV7-3 with TRBJ2-6; a possible D gene is TRBD1 (6 bases). V shed 5 bases and J shed 0 bases, with 20 bases lying between them. Germline lookup yields CDR1 SGHTA and CDR2 FQGTGA. The CDR3 covers 19 residues. CDR3 DNA: TGTGCCAGCAGCCTCAGACGGGACACTTCACCCTCTGGGGCCAACGTCCTGACTTTC. This codes for CASSLRRDTSPSGANVLTF.

The chain recombines TRBV6-4 with TRBJ2-2, with D maybe TRBD2 (6 bases). This CDR3 comprises 15 residues. Germline CDR1 is MRHNA and CDR2 is SNTAGT. V was clipped by 6 bases and J by 6 bases, with 17 bases between them. CDR3 coding DNA: TGTGCCAGCAGCCCCGATGGGAGGAATGCCGGGGAGCTGTTTTTT. It is translated as CASSPDGRNAGELFF.

The rearrangement links TRBV24-1 to TRBJ1-4; TRBD1 agrees at 8 bases. The V and J ends lost 4 bases and 5 bases, in that order; junction bases with no gene match: 5. The CDR3 covers 15 residues. Germline V CDR1 and CDR2: KGHDR, SFDVKD. CDR3 residues: CATSEPGQVNEKLFF. CDR3 nucleotide sequence: TGTGCCACCAGTGAACCGGGACAGGTAAATGAAAAACTGTTTTTT.

The chain joins TRBV24-1 to TRBJ1-1; 9 bases map to TRBD1. The CDR3 sequence is 16 residues long. After removal of 8 bases from V and 3 bases from J, the junction contained 12 bases not matched to a gene. Germline V gene data show CDR1 as KGHDR and CDR2 as SFDVKD. The CDR3 here is CATTPTGGRGDTEAFF. The CDR3 DNA reads as TGTGCCACCACCCCGACAGGGGGGCGAGGCGACACTGAAGCTTTCTTT.

This chain links TRBV5-4 with TRBJ2-7, with 11 nucleotides matching TRBD1. Per the germline V gene, CDR1 is SGHNT and CDR2 is YYREEE (reference sequence). The CDR3 is made up of 15 amino acids. V was clipped by 4 bases and J by 3 bases; unmatched bases: 6. The CDR3, as DNA: TGTGCCAGCAGCATTCCCGGGACAGGGGGCTACGAGCAGTACTTC. It translates to CASSIPGTGGYEQYF.

The chain employs TRBV4-1 and TRBJ2-1, with 7 positions matching TRBD2. Germline-derived CDR1 and CDR2 are MGHRA and YSYEKL. This CDR3 spans 12 amino acids. Here the CDR3 DNA reads TGCGCGGGTGGGGGGGTTAACAATGAGCAGTTCTTC. Translated: CAGGGVNNEQFF.

The CDR3 bases are TGTGCCAGCAGCGTCCAAACAGGGGCTGGAAACACCATATATTTT. Protein: CASSVQTGAGNTIYF. The gene calls are TRBV3-1 (or the pseudogene TRBV3-2) and TRBJ1-3; TRBD1 agrees at 7 bases. CDR1 and CDR2 from the germline V gene are LGHDT and YNNKEL (reference sequence). The J segment lost 2 bases and the V segment lost 5 bases, leaving 6 bases of the junction unmatched. The CDR3 is 15 residues long.

V and J are TRBV28 and TRBJ2-3, with TRBD1 as a possible D gene (7 bases). Germline V gives CDR1 MDHEN, CDR2 SYDVKM. This CDR3 contains 14 residues. Between the trimmed V and J ends, which lost 6 bases and 0 bases, there was a span of 10 bases. CDR3 bases: TGTGCCAGCAGCCCAGGGGGGAGCACAGATACGCAGTATTTT. It codes for CASSPGGSTDTQYF.

This clone was counted once. The chain recombines TRBV3-1 (or the pseudogene TRBV3-2) with TRBJ1-2; TRBD1 might be the D (6 bases). CDR3 length equals 11 residues. Germline assignment: CDR1 LGHDT and CDR2 YNNKEL (reference sequence). The CDR3: CASSRGYGYTF. CDR3 bases: TGTGCAAGTTCCAGGGGATATGGCTACACCTTC.

The rearrangement uses TRBV10-3 and TRBJ1-5, with 9 bases aligning to TRBD1. Germline V CDR1 and CDR2: ENHRY, SYGVKD. This CDR3 contains 15 residues. With 10 bases clipped from V and 4 bases from J, the junction kept 11 bases outside the gene matches. The CDR3, as DNA: TGTGCCACAAAAGGCGACAGGGGGAAAAATCAGCCCCAGCATTTT. Translated: CATKGDRGKNQPQHF.

The rearrangement uses TRBV7-3 and TRBJ2-2; TRBD2 matches 10 bases. The CDR3 covers 17 residues. Germline V gene data show CDR1 as SGHTA and CDR2 as FQGTGA. The V gene end was trimmed by 5 bases and the J gene end by 4 bases; junction bases not matched to a gene: 10. This CDR3 reads CASSPASGGAVTGELFF. CDR3 DNA: TGTGCCAGCAGCCCGGCGAGCGGGGGGGCGGTCACCGGGGAGCTGTTTTTT.

The chain has TRBV12-3 or TRBV12-4 and TRBJ1-2; D possibly corresponds to TRBD1 (6 bases). Deletions cut 6 bases from V and 7 bases from J, with 12 bases between. The CDR3 loop spans 12 amino acids. The CDR3 is CASRRQARGYTF. Here the CDR3 DNA reads TGTGCCAGCAGGAGACAGGCGCGTGGCTACACCTTC.

The count of this clone is one. The gene calls are TRBV3-1 (or the pseudogene TRBV3-2) and TRBJ1-1; unclear D gene. CDR3 length: 11 residues. V was cut by 4 bases and J by 5 bases, with 5 bases left in between. Germline V gives CDR1 LGHDT, CDR2 YNNKEL (reference sequence). CDR3 in DNA: TGTGCCAGCAGCCGAACAACTGAAGCTTTCTTT. Translation gives CASSRTTEAFF.

In DNA, the CDR3 is TGTGCCAGCAGAACCCGGGGGGTTTATGGCTACACCTTC. Encoded protein: CASRTRGVYGYTF. The rearrangement links TRBV5-8 to TRBJ1-2; TRBD1 might be the D (5 bases). This CDR3 comprises 13 residues. V was trimmed by 5 bases and J by 5 bases, leaving 13 bases between them. Germline V gene lookup returns CDR1 SGHTS and CDR2 YDEGEE.

The gene calls are TRBV27 and TRBJ2-6, with 8 bases that match TRBD1. The CDR3 has 20 amino acids. Germline CDR1 MNHEY, CDR2 SMNVEV (reference sequence). Trimming removed 5 bases from V and 2 bases from J; junction bases left unmatched: 17. The CDR3 sequence: CASSPWVGQGSWTGANVLTF. CDR3 nucleotides: TGTGCCAGCAGTCCTTGGGTCGGACAGGGCTCATGGACTGGGGCCAACGTCCTGACTTTC. Complete variable domain (other parts from reference TRBV27 and TRBJ2-6): EAQVTQNPRYLITVTGKKLTVTCSQNMNHEYMSWYRQDPGLGLRQIYYSMNVEVTDKGDVPEGYKVSRKEKRNFPLILESPSPNQTSLYFCASSPWVGQGSWTGANVLTFGAGSRLTVL.

This clone was observed a single time. The chain employs TRBV3-1 (or the pseudogene TRBV3-2) and TRBJ2-3; 9 positions match TRBD2. With 3 bases clipped from V and 4 bases from J, the junction kept 5 bases outside the gene matches. The CDR3 contains 15 residues. The V gene's germline CDR1 is LGHDT and CDR2 YNNKEL (reference sequence). CDR3 protein: CASSHGGGGPDTQYF. The CDR3 DNA reads as TGTGCCAGCAGCCACGGCGGGGGGGGACCAGATACGCAGTATTTT.

The CDR3 is CASSLAQGRYGYTF. CDR3 sequence (DNA): TGCGCCAGCAGCTTGGCCCAGGGGCGCTATGGCTACACCTTC. The chain couples TRBV5-1 to TRBJ1-2; the D gene is possibly TRBD1 (6 bases). V lost 0 bases to trimming and J lost 4 bases, with 10 bases between them. Germline V gives CDR1 SGHRS, CDR2 YFSETQ. This CDR3 spans 14 amino acids. The full variable domain, in which reference TRBV5-1 and TRBJ1-2 provide the parts outside the CDR3, is KAGVTQTPRYLIKTRGQQVTLSCSPISGHRSVSWYQQTPGQGLQFLFEYFSETQRNKGNFPGRFSGRQFSNSRSEMNVSTLELGDSALYLCASSLAQGRYGYTFGSGTRLTVV.

The chain joins TRBV7-9 to TRBJ1-1, with D maybe TRBD1 (5 bases). This CDR3 has 14 amino acids. Germline loops: CDR1 SEHNR, CDR2 FQNEAQ (reference sequence). Trimming removed 1 base at V and 4 bases at J, with 10 bases between. The CDR3 region has the DNA TGTGCCAGCAGCTTAGGAAGGGGTAGCACTGAAGCTTTCTTT. This codes for CASSLGRGSTEAFF.

The chain combines TRBV9 with TRBJ1-1, with a tentative D call TRBD1 (5 bases). The CDR3 is made up of 14 amino acids. Germline CDR1 SGDLS, CDR2 YYNGEE. Trimming cost V 0 bases and J 5 bases, with 11 bases left between them. As DNA, the CDR3 is TGTGCCAGCAGCGTAGTAGCGGAGGGGACTGAAGCTTTCTTT. As protein: CASSVVAEGTEAFF.

The V gene is TRBV5-1, the J gene TRBJ2-7, with 7 bases matching TRBD1. CDR3 length: 15 amino acids. Trimming at V came to 4 bases and at J to 5 bases, leaving 12 bases not matched to a gene. The V gene's germline CDR1 is SGHRS and CDR2 YFSETQ. CDR3 bases: TGCGCCAGCAGCCCGACCGCACAGGGGCGGAACGAGCAGTACTTC. Translated, it gives CASSPTAQGRNEQYF.

Concerning this clone: The same CDR3 also results from other DNA sequences found in this sample. This rearrangement joins TRBV27 to TRBJ1-2; D is undetermined. CDR1 MNHEY and CDR2 SMNVEV come from the germline V gene (reference sequence). The V end lost 3 bases, the J end lost 4 bases, and 9 bases lay between the germline ends. The CDR3 runs 13 residues. The CDR3 spells CASSFGGSYGYTF. CDR3 DNA sequence: TGTGCCAGCAGTTTCGGAGGTAGCTATGGCTACACCTTC.

The V and J genes are TRBV3-1 (or the pseudogene TRBV3-2) and TRBJ2-1; possible D gene TRBD2, 6 bases. This CDR3 comprises 14 residues. Germline values: CDR1 LGHDT, CDR2 YNNKEL (reference sequence). V was shortened by 4 bases and J by 5 bases, with 12 bases between the two germline ends. This CDR3 is CASSRGGANNEQFF. The CDR3 coding sequence is TGTGCCAGCAGCCGTGGAGGGGCCAACAATGAGCAGTTCTTC.

This rearrangement joins TRBV19 to TRBJ1-1; 8 nucleotides agree with TRBD1. The CDR3 sequence is 15 residues long. Trimming cost V 4 bases and J 7 bases; bases outside gene matches: 11. In germline, CDR1 is LNHDA, CDR2 SQIVND (reference sequence). The CDR3 sequence is CASSKIQGAQNEAFF. The CDR3 DNA sequence: TGTGCCAGTAGTAAGATCCAGGGGGCGCAGAATGAAGCTTTCTTT.

J is TRBJ2-1 and V is TRBV7-2, with D possibly TRBD2 on 5 matching bases. The germline V gene has CDR1 SGHTA and CDR2 FQGNSA. The V end lost 0 bases, the J end lost 10 bases, and 16 bases lay between the germline ends. This CDR3 comprises 15 residues. The CDR3 DNA reads TGTGCCAGCAGCTTAGCATACAGCGGATCCGGGGAGCAGTTCTTC. This encodes CASSLAYSGSGEQFF.

The genes are TRBV18 and TRBJ1-1; 10 bases line up with TRBD1. The CDR3 is 15 amino acids. Germline V gives CDR1 KGHSH, CDR2 LQKENI. J lost 1 base, V lost 4 bases, and 3 bases had no gene match. This chain's CDR3 is CASSRDRGPNTEAFF. The CDR3 DNA follows: TGTGCCAGCTCACGCGACAGGGGGCCGAACACTGAAGCTTTCTTT.

The V and J genes are TRBV5-1 and TRBJ2-2, with D possibly matching TRBD1 (5 bases). This CDR3 contains 16 residues. V dropped 0 bases and J dropped 1 base, with 10 bases sitting between them. Germline V gene data show CDR1 as SGHRS and CDR2 as YFSETQ. As DNA, the CDR3 is TGCGCCAGCAGCTTGGCGGCAGGGTGGAACACCGGGGAGCTGTTTTTT. Translated, it gives CASSLAAGWNTGELFF.

This chain uses TRBV4-3 with TRBJ2-4, with 9 bases aligning to TRBD1. Germline values: CDR1 LGHNA, CDR2 YSLEER. J lost 1 base, V lost 2 bases, and 6 bases had no gene match. The CDR3 runs to 17 residues. This CDR3 reads CASSQIIGQGAKNIQYF. The CDR3 nucleotides are TGCGCCAGCAGCCAAATAATAGGACAGGGGGCCAAAAACATTCAGTACTTC.

The rearrangement links TRBV18 to TRBJ2-7; D might be TRBD2 (5 bases). Germline CDR1 reads KGHSH; CDR2 reads LQKENI. Trimming stripped 3 bases from V and 0 bases from J, with 21 bases between. The CDR3 consists of 18 residues. CDR3 DNA: TGTGCCAGCTCACCGGACTCGCTCGGACCGAAACCCTCCTACGAGCAGTACTTC. The encoded protein is CASSPDSLGPKPSYEQYF.

This chain connects TRBV11-3 to TRBJ1-1, with 8 bases identical to TRBD1. This CDR3 has 16 residues. Germline V lookup: CDR1 SGHNT, CDR2 YENEEA. The ends lost 1 base at V and 4 bases at J; junction bases unmatched: 8. CDR3 residues: CASSLGAGGAATEAFF. CDR3 in DNA: TGTGCCAGCAGCTTAGGGGCAGGGGGCGCGGCCACTGAAGCTTTCTTT.